The 27 T cell receptor beta chains below all came from one sample that was sequenced in a study of identical twins. Each CDR3 protein gets one entry after TCRdb re-called the 5' RACE reads with MiXCR. The sample includes approximately 220,000 distinct CDR3 sequences, 6% to 9% of them seen just once. The same sample was also studied in work on yellow fever vaccine responses in identical twins.

Sample: memory (CD45RO+) T cells sorted from blood. The receptors shown here come from a young woman in good health.

This chain connects TRBV7-9 to TRBJ1-1, with 10 bases that match TRBD1. Trimming at V came to 6 bases and at J to 11 bases, leaving 12 bases not matched to a gene. This CDR3 is 14 amino acids long. Germline V gene sequence: CDR1 SEHNR, CDR2 FQNEAQ (reference sequence). CDR3 DNA sequence: TGTGCCAGCAGGGGAGGGACAGGGGCTCTCGGCGCTTTCTTT. Protein: CASRGGTGALGAFF.

There are a few counts of this clonotype. The rearrangement links TRBV19 to TRBJ2-7; tentative D call: TRBD2 (5 bases). Germline V gene sequence: CDR1 LNHDA, CDR2 SQIVND (reference sequence). V lost 5 bases and J lost 2, with 10 bases in between. This CDR3 region has 13 residues. CDR3 region: CASSGRIAYEQYF. CDR3 coding DNA: TGTGCCAGTAGTGGGAGAATAGCCTACGAGCAGTACTTC.

This clonotype has ten or more counts. This chain joins TRBV9 and TRBJ2-3; 12 bases fit TRBD2. CDR1 is SGDLS and CDR2 is YYNGEE in the germline V gene. Trimming took 1 base from V and 2 from J; bases not matched to a gene: 2. There are 16 residues in the CDR3. In DNA form, the CDR3 reads TGTGCCAGCAGCGTAACTAGCGGGGGGACCACAGATACGCAGTATTTT. Residues: CASSVTSGGTTDTQYF.

V is TRBV10-3 and J is TRBJ2-5; 9 bases match TRBD1. Losses at the gene ends were 4 bases for V and 5 bases for J; bases not matched to a gene: 14. The germline V gene has CDR1 ENHRY and CDR2 SYGVKD. CDR3 length equals 17 residues. CDR3 sequence reads: CAISGGRGTGSVETQYF. The DNA for the CDR3 is TGTGCCATCAGTGGGGGCAGGGGGACAGGGTCGGTTGAGACCCAGTACTTC.

This rearrangement joins TRBV28 to TRBJ1-5; 9 bases line up with TRBD1. CDR1 and CDR2 from the germline V gene are MDHEN and SYDVKM. The J segment lost 0 bases and the V segment lost 5 bases, leaving 14 bases of the junction unmatched. The CDR3 is made up of 19 amino acids. The CDR3 bases are TGTGCCAGCAGTCCACAGGGGGCTTATGGGTTGCATAGCAATCAGCCCCAGCATTTT. Its protein product is CASSPQGAYGLHSNQPQHF.

This clonotype has a handful of counts. The J gene is TRBJ2-7, the V gene TRBV11-2, with D possibly matching TRBD2 (6 bases). This CDR3 has 16 amino acids. The V gene's germline CDR1 is SGHAT and CDR2 FQNNGV. Trimming left V 5 bases short and J 1 base short, with 18 bases between. The CDR3 DNA is TGTGCCAGCAGCCCCCGGGGGTCTTCCCTTTCCTACGAGCAGTACTTC. This translates into CASSPRGSSLSYEQYF.

This clonotype has ten or more counts. This rearrangement joins TRBV5-6 to TRBJ2-7, with no clear D. Trimming shortened V by 4 bases and J by 1 base, and 12 bases separated the two germline ends. CDR3 length: 14 amino acids. Germline CDR1 is SGHDT and CDR2 is YYEEEE. Here the CDR3 reads CASSPVHRSYEQYF. The DNA for the CDR3 is TGTGCCAGCAGCCCCGTTCATAGGTCCTACGAGCAGTACTTC.

This clonotype was seen at least ten times. This chain uses TRBV5-1 with TRBJ2-2; D call uncertain. CDR1 and CDR2 from the germline V gene are SGHRS and YFSETQ. V dropped 5 bases and J dropped 2 bases, with 4 bases sitting between them. CDR3 size: 12 residues. The CDR3 spells CASSPNTGELFF. Written as DNA, the CDR3 is TGCGCCAGCAGTCCTAACACCGGGGAGCTGTTTTTT.

Only a few counts were recorded for this clonotype. The V gene is TRBV20-1, the J gene TRBJ2-3, with D tentatively TRBD1 (5 bases). Germline V lookup: CDR1 DFQATT, CDR2 SNEGSKA (reference sequence). The germline V and J ends were trimmed by 6 bases and 4 bases, with 17 bases remaining between them. This CDR3 has 14 amino acids. Here the CDR3 reads CSAVAWGRSDTQYF. The CDR3 DNA reads TGCAGTGCAGTCGCTTGGGGCCGATCAGATACGCAGTATTTT.

This clonotype was seen a handful of times. The chain carries TRBV28 and TRBJ2-7, with 11 bases fitting TRBD1. The germline V gene has CDR1 MDHEN and CDR2 SYDVKM. After removal of 6 bases from V and 2 bases from J, the junction contained 0 bases not matched to a gene. CDR3 length: 13 residues. In DNA, the CDR3 is TGTGCCAGCAGGGGACAGGGGGCCTACGAGCAGTACTTC. Protein product: CASRGQGAYEQYF.

This clonotype was seen only a few times. The chain carries TRBV4-3 and TRBJ2-4; D is undetermined. Germline V CDR1 and CDR2: LGHNA, YSLEER. V gave up 3 bases and J gave up 9 bases, with 12 bases separating them. This CDR3 has 13 amino acids. The CDR3 is CASSQGLVGIQYF. The CDR3 nucleotides read TGCGCCAGCAGCCAGGGCCTTGTTGGCATTCAGTACTTC.

Many counts were recorded for this clonotype. The chain links TRBV29-1 to TRBJ2-3, with D tentatively TRBD2 (5 bases). CDR1 is SQVTM and CDR2 is ANQGSEA in the germline V gene. The CDR3 contains 12 residues. Trimming removed 6 bases from V and 4 bases from J, with 11 bases in between. CDR3 loop: CSVALAADTQYF. In nucleotides, the CDR3 is TGCAGCGTGGCCCTAGCAGCAGATACGCAGTATTTT.

V gene TRBV2 combines with J gene TRBJ2-5; D not certain. The V and J ends lost 0 bases and 1 base respectively, with 9 bases between them. This CDR3 comprises 15 residues. Germline CDR1 SNHLY, CDR2 FYNNEI. The DNA for the CDR3 is TGTGCCAGCAGTGAAGCAGGGCAAATCCAAGAGACCCAGTACTTC. Its protein product is CASSEAGQIQETQYF.

The sample holds many counts of this clonotype. The chain links TRBV12-3 or TRBV12-4 to TRBJ2-7; 9 positions agree with TRBD2. This CDR3 contains 14 residues. V gave up 5 bases and J gave up 3 bases; unmatched junction bases: 5. Here the CDR3 reads CASSPSGVFYEQYF. The CDR3, as DNA: TGTGCCAGCAGTCCTAGCGGGGTGTTCTACGAGCAGTACTTC.

This clonotype has just a few counts. The rearrangement uses TRBV9 and TRBJ2-7; D is possibly TRBD2 (6 bases). There are 16 residues in the CDR3. V lost 2 bases, J lost 2 bases, and 17 bases lay in between. The V gene's germline CDR1 is SGDLS and CDR2 YYNGEE. As DNA, the CDR3 is TGTGCCAGCAGCGTTCGTAGCGGCAGCCTCCCCTACGAGCAGTACTTC. Translated, it gives CASSVRSGSLPYEQYF.

This clonotype was seen just once. This chain joins TRBV6-1 and TRBJ2-1; no firm D call. Germline CDR1 MNHNS, CDR2 SASEGT. V lost 6 bases and J 8 bases, leaving 14 bases between the germline ends. The CDR3 is made up of 13 amino acids. In nucleotides, the CDR3 is TGTGCCAGCAGACCGGGTACTGGCGATGAGCAGTTCTTC. This translates into CASRPGTGDEQFF.

In DNA, the CDR3 is TGTGCCAGCAGTTTCGGGCAGGGCGAGCAGTACTTC. Amino acids: CASSFGQGEQYF. V and J are TRBV27 and TRBJ2-7; the D gene is possibly TRBD1 (5 bases). This CDR3 region has 12 residues. Germline values: CDR1 MNHEY, CDR2 SMNVEV (reference sequence). The V gene lost 3 bases and the J gene lost 6 bases, with 9 bases spanning the gap.

This clonotype was observed many times. This chain connects TRBV2 to TRBJ2-1; the D call may be TRBD1 or TRBD2 (5 bases each). Germline V gene sequence: CDR1 SNHLY, CDR2 FYNNEI. V was clipped by 5 bases and J by 16 bases, with 21 bases between them. There are 13 residues in the CDR3. CDR3 bases: TGTGCCAGCAGTTCCGGGACCCCACTCCTACACTTCTTC. Translating gives CASSSGTPLLHFF.

This clonotype came up a few times. The rearrangement uses TRBV6-5 and TRBJ2-3; D may be TRBD2 (5 bases). The CDR3 totals 15 residues. V lost 3 bases and J 0 bases, leaving 10 bases between the germline ends. The germline gives CDR1 MNHEY, CDR2 SVGAGI. Written as DNA, the CDR3 is TGTGCCAGCAGTTATGGGCGCGGGAGCACAGATACGCAGTATTTT. This translates into CASSYGRGSTDTQYF.

This clonotype occurred many times. The V and J genes are TRBV9 and TRBJ2-1; D possibly corresponds to TRBD2 (6 bases). This CDR3 comprises 13 residues. Germline V gene lookup returns CDR1 SGDLS and CDR2 YYNGEE. Trimming took off 3 bases at V and 9 bases at J, with 13 bases between the two ends. CDR3 coding DNA: TGTGCCAGCAGCGCCTACCCCGGGGGTGAGCAGTTCTTC. Amino acids: CASSAYPGGEQFF. Full variable domain (missing parts from reference TRBV9 and TRBJ2-1): DSGVTQTPKHLITATGQRVTLRCSPRSGDLSVYWYQQSLDQGLQFLIQYYNGEERAKGNILERFSAQQFPDLHSELNLSSLELGDSALYFCASSAYPGGEQFFGPGTRLTVL.

This clonotype has a handful of counts. The rearrangement joins TRBV20-1 to TRBJ1-4; D is undetermined. V shed 6 bases and J shed 8 bases, with 19 bases lying between them. The CDR3 loop spans 14 amino acids. From germline, CDR1 is DFQATT and CDR2 SNEGSKA (reference sequence). The CDR3, as DNA: TGCAGTGCCATGCCTACCCTCCGGAGGGAAAAACTGTTTTTT. It yields the protein CSAMPTLRREKLFF.

This clonotype occurred many times. The chain combines TRBV24-1 with TRBJ2-3; TRBD2 is a possible D gene (5 bases). Trimming removed 4 bases from V and 4 bases from J, with 20 bases in between. This CDR3 contains 17 residues. Per the germline V gene, CDR1 is KGHDR and CDR2 is SFDVKD. DNA for the CDR3: TGTGCCACCAGTGACCAGAACGGGGAGCTCGGTCCAGATACGCAGTATTTT. Its protein product is CATSDQNGELGPDTQYF.

As regards this clonotype: A much larger clone lies one base from this, so it may be a read error. A read error is likely, as this CDR3 ends without the conserved phenylalanine or tryptophan. V and J are TRBV7-9 and TRBJ2-5; 9 bases map to TRBD1. This CDR3 region has 14 residues. With 7 bases clipped from V and 4 bases from J, the junction kept 7 bases outside the gene matches. CDR1 and CDR2 (germline): SEHNR, FQNEAQ (reference sequence). The CDR3 protein is CASTTDRGAETQYL. CDR3 nucleotides: TGTGCCAGCACCACGGACAGGGGCGCAGAGACCCAGTACTTA.

This clonotype has a handful of counts. This chain joins TRBV4-1 and TRBJ2-7, with 13 bases matching TRBD2. From germline, CDR1 is MGHRA and CDR2 YSYEKL. J was trimmed by 3 bases and V by 1 base; bases with no gene match: 9. CDR3 length: 18 amino acids. CDR3 coding DNA: TGCGCCAGCAGCCAAGGGTCCGGACTAGCGGGGGACGGCTACGAGCAGTACTTC. It translates to CASSQGSGLAGDGYEQYF.

The gene calls are TRBV3-1 and TRBJ2-2, with D possibly TRBD2 on 5 matching bases. From germline, CDR1 is LGHDT and CDR2 YNNKEL (reference sequence). This CDR3 is 14 amino acids long. The V gene lost 2 bases and the J gene lost 7 bases, with 11 bases spanning the gap. The CDR3 nucleotides are TGTGCCAGCAGCCAACACGACCGGGGCGGGGAGCTGTTTTTT. Amino acids: CASSQHDRGGELFF.

This clonotype was counted a few times. V gene TRBV5-6 combines with J gene TRBJ2-4, with D perhaps TRBD1 or TRBD2 (5 bases each). Per the germline V gene, CDR1 is SGHDT and CDR2 is YYEEEE. Between the trimmed V and J ends, which lost 4 bases and 0 bases, there was a span of 11 bases. The CDR3 covers 15 residues. In DNA, the CDR3 is TGTGCCAGCAGCCGGGACGGGTTAGCCAAAAACATTCAGTACTTC. As protein: CASSRDGLAKNIQYF.

At least ten counts were recorded for this clonotype. This chain uses TRBV3-1 with TRBJ2-7; D is undetermined. The CDR3 extends over 12 amino acids. Looked up from germline, CDR1 is LGHDT and CDR2 is YNNKEL (reference sequence). Trimming removed 0 bases at V and 5 bases at J, with 5 bases between. CDR3 nucleotide sequence: TGTGCCAGCAGCCAAGATCCCAACGAGCAGTACTTC. Its translation is CASSQDPNEQYF.